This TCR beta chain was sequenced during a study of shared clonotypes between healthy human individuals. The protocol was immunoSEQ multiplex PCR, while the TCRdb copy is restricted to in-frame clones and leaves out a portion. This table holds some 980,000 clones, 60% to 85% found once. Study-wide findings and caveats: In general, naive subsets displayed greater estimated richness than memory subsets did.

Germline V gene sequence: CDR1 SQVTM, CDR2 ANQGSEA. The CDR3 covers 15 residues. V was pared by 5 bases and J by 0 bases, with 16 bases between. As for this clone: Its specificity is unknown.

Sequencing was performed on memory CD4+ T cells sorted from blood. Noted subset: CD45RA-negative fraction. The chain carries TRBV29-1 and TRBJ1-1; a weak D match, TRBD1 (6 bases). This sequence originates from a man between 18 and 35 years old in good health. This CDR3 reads CSVQPGHFMNTEAFF. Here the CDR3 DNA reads TGCAGCGTTCAACCGGGACACTTCATGAACACTGAAGCTTTCTTT.